The subject of this entry is one T cell receptor beta chain. The method was immunoSEQ multiplex PCR; TCRdb's version includes in-frame clones alone and lacks a portion of them. Of some 110,000 clones in the sample, more than 75% were seen once. This sample stems from a study of blood T cell repertoires in COVID-19. As for the study in general: Collection of acute and convalescent COVID-19 samples took place in the United States, Italy and Spain.

The CDR3 runs to 13 residues. Trimming shortened V by 3 bases and J by 7 bases, and 10 bases separated the two germline ends. Germline CDR1 is LNHDA and CDR2 is SQIVND (reference sequence). This chain connects TRBV19 to TRBJ1-5; the D gene is possibly TRBD1 (5 bases). Sequencing was carried out using peripheral blood. This receptor was identified in a man in his forties or fifties with acute or convalescent COVID-19. The CDR3 is CASSIGGGQPQHF. The DNA of the CDR3 is TGTGCCAGTAGTATTGGGGGGGGACAGCCCCAGCATTTT.